This T cell receptor beta chain was sequenced during a study of blood T cell repertoires in COVID-19. Profiled with immunoSEQ multiplex PCR; TCRdb holds only in-frame clones, not every one. The sample has roughly 76,000 clones; roughly 87% are singletons. Input material: peripheral blood. The source is a woman aged 18 to 35 with acute or convalescent COVID-19.

The CDR3 is CASSTGTGGTGELFF. In DNA form, the CDR3 reads TGTGCCAGCAGCACCGGGACAGGGGGCACCGGGGAGCTGTTTTTT. The rearrangement links TRBV27 to TRBJ2-2, with TRBD1 identical over 11 bases. Germline trimming cut 6 bases from V and 4 bases from J; bases unmatched to any gene: 4. Germline lookup yields CDR1 MNHEY and CDR2 SMNVEV (reference sequence). This CDR3 is built from 15 residues.